This T cell receptor (beta chain) was found in a study of blood T cell repertoires in COVID-19 (dated by TCRdb to 2019 to 2021). For context, the study as a whole: Collaborator samples came from the United States, Italy and Spain and covered acute and convalescent phases of COVID-19. The prospective study material was composed of cDNA or gDNA derived from T cells, B-cell-depleted T cells, or PBMCs. The repertoires were made available in a free public database intended to serve as a resource for research on the immune response to SARS-CoV-2. The samples were drawn from the first 160 participants of the ongoing ImmuneRACE study and from 950 to 1,500 subjects provided by 6 global collaborators. Subjects who had been exposed to COVID-19, were actively infected with it, or had recovered from it provided the deeply sampled blood TCRbeta repertoires that made up the dataset. Where available, HLA class I and class II types were obtained from metadata supplied by the sample provider rather than from assay-based typing. Nearly every sample came with metadata listing a de-identified subject ID, COVID-19 status, age in years and sex.

TCRbeta CDR3 regions were amplified from genomic DNA using the immunoSEQ Assay, a bias-controlled multiplex PCR. In the source study's methods: Nucleated cell counts per sample were estimated from amplification of reference gene primers within the assay. To quantify the absolute abundance of each unique TCRbeta CDR3 rearrangement, sequence reads were collapsed and filtered. For each sample, productive Simpson clonality was calculated by taking the square root of Simpson's diversity index across productive rearrangements. The clones in this table, taken by TCRdb from immuneACCESS, are in-frame only. Not every clone is retained; where verified, under half of the shortfall comes from an unresolved V gene, and the cause of the rest is unknown. V and J calls plus clone size are reproduced from that table; the DNA served to infer D and trimming. This sample has about 330,000 clones in its table, and roughly 88% of those were observed once. Of the sample, 5% is held by the ten largest clones.

About this clone: No cognate antigen has been identified for it. Base qualities are not provided; no much larger clone lies one nucleotide away.

In the prospective study, participants were roughly 18 to 95 years old, resided in 24 geographic areas of the United States, and were enrolled through a virtual design. Cohort assignment in the prospective study relied on participant-reported clinical history from a screening survey and a study questionnaire. Recovered participants in ImmuneRACE Cohort 3 were defined by two consecutive negative NP/OP PCR tests, clearance by a healthcare professional, or resolution of symptoms. In the prospective study, whole blood, serum and a nasopharyngeal or oropharyngeal swab were collected from each participant by mobile phlebotomists. Over a roughly two-month period, participants in the prospective study had the option of providing additional blood draws and questionnaires. Before DNA extraction, blood samples from the prospective study were shipped at room temperature or frozen. The paper's findings and limits, for the study overall: The amount of clinical and demographic metadata varied by source and participant and was provided uncurated.

The clonotype comes from a man in his thirties or forties who had recovered from COVID-19. What was sequenced was PBMCs or T cells enriched from blood (not recorded which).

The CDR3 is CASSWTGGYGYTF. The DNA sequence is given as TGTGCCAGCTCCTGGACAGGGGGCTATGGCTACACCTTC. The chain links TRBV27 with TRBJ1-2; TRBD1 aligns with 10 central bases. Germline trimming amounts to 8 bases on V and 4 bases on J, with 4 as the count of junction bases outside the gene matches. CDR1 MNHEY and CDR2 SMNVEV were looked up in the germline V gene (reference sequence). The CDR3 measures 13 amino acids from cysteine to phenylalanine. CDR3 DNA is the only sequence kept; it has 39 bases, read in frame from the first base.